The 28 T cell receptor beta chains below come from one sample, sequenced in a study of Ad26.COV2.S vaccination and SARS-CoV-2 variants. Treatment given: some 20 received Ad26.COV2.S at low or high dose, single or two shots; about 5 received placebo; per-sample allocation not given. Sampling was done on day 63 after the first vaccine or placebo injection. Produced via immunoSEQ multiplex PCR; TCRdb's table is partial and in-frame only. The table lists 300,000 to 450,000 clones, around 83% of them singletons. The sequencing here drew on peripheral blood, taken in a trial of Ad26.COV2.S vaccine versus placebo. These receptors were collected from a person aged 18 to 65 who received the Ad26.COV2.S COVID-19 vaccine or a placebo.

This chain uses TRBV2 with TRBJ2-7; D unresolved. V dropped 3 bases and J dropped 4 bases, with 10 bases sitting between them. This CDR3 has 13 residues. Germline V lookup: CDR1 SNHLY, CDR2 FYNNEI. This CDR3 reads CASSDMAYYEQYF. For the CDR3, the DNA is TGTGCCAGCAGTGATATGGCTTATTACGAGCAGTACTTC.

The V and J genes are TRBV7-9 and TRBJ2-2; D is unclear. Germline loops: CDR1 SEHNR, CDR2 FQNEAQ (reference sequence). The CDR3 consists of 14 residues. The V and J ends lost 5 bases and 6 bases respectively, with 13 bases between them. CDR3: CASSRSEGPGELFF. The CDR3 DNA reads as TGTGCCAGCAGCCGGTCAGAAGGTCCCGGGGAGCTGTTTTTT.

The V gene is TRBV5-1, the J gene TRBJ2-1; D may correspond to TRBD1 or TRBD2 (5 bases each). V was trimmed by 4 bases and J by 3 bases, leaving 8 bases between them. The CDR3 loop spans 13 amino acids. The germline gives CDR1 SGHRS, CDR2 YFSETQ. CDR3 nucleotide sequence: TGCGCCAGCAGCGTGGGGGACTACAATGAGCAGTTCTTC. It codes for CASSVGDYNEQFF.

This chain uses TRBV28 with TRBJ2-1, with D hard to call. V lost 8 bases and J 4 bases, leaving 18 bases between the germline ends. Germline V gene data show CDR1 as MDHEN and CDR2 as SYDVKM. CDR3 size: 15 residues. In DNA form, the CDR3 reads TGTGCCAGCGGGTCGACCGAGACGGTTTACAATGAGCAGTTCTTC. Translating gives CASGSTETVYNEQFF.

CDR3 loop: CASSRSSRGTGNTEAFF. The CDR3 DNA follows: TGCGCCAGCAGCCGTAGTTCGAGGGGAACCGGGAACACTGAAGCTTTCTTT. The chain couples TRBV5-1 to TRBJ1-1, with D possibly matching TRBD1 (5 bases). V shed 4 bases and J shed 1 base, with 20 bases lying between them. Per germline, CDR1 SGHRS and CDR2 YFSETQ. This CDR3 has 17 amino acids.

In this sample, this clone turned up a few times. V gene TRBV7-2 combines with J gene TRBJ2-7; D not certain. CDR3 length: 14 residues. Germline loops: CDR1 SGHTA, CDR2 FQGNSA. With 5 bases removed from V and 3 bases from J, the gap between germline ends came to 14 bases. This chain's CDR3 is CASSPGPKSYEQYF. In nucleotides, the CDR3 is TGTGCCAGCAGCCCCGGACCAAAGAGCTACGAGCAGTACTTC.

This clone was observed a handful of times. The chain couples TRBV19 to TRBJ2-1; 12 bases map to TRBD1. The CDR3 runs 18 residues. Looked up from germline, CDR1 is LNHDA and CDR2 is SQIVND (reference sequence). V lost 5 bases, J lost 6 bases, and 14 bases stayed unmatched. CDR3 nucleotides: TGTGCCAGTAGTCGGGGACAGGGGGCTAAACGAACAACCAATGAGCAGTTCTTC. Its translation is CASSRGQGAKRTTNEQFF. Full variable domain (missing parts from reference TRBV19 and TRBJ2-1): DGGITQSPKYLFRKEGQNVTLSCEQNLNHDAMYWYRQDPGQGLRLIYYSQIVNDFQKGDIAEGYSVSREKKESFPLTVTSAQKNPTAFYLCASSRGQGAKRTTNEQFFGPGTRLTVL.

This chain joins TRBV7-8 and TRBJ2-1, with unresolved D. The germline V and J ends were trimmed by 2 bases and 4 bases, with 15 bases remaining between them. The CDR3 is 16 residues long. Germline CDR1 and CDR2: SGHVS and FQNEAQ. CDR3 loop: CASSLWVGTRYNEQFF. For the CDR3, the DNA is TGTGCCAGCAGCTTATGGGTCGGAACAAGGTACAATGAGCAGTTCTTC.

V gene TRBV5-4 combines with J gene TRBJ1-4; D call uncertain. This CDR3 contains 15 residues. Trimming took off 4 bases at V and 0 bases at J, with 10 bases between the two ends. Germline assignment: CDR1 SGHNT and CDR2 YYREEE (reference sequence). The CDR3 DNA reads TGTGCCAGCAGCCCTGGCGCCTCAACTAATGAAAAACTGTTTTTT. Protein sequence: CASSPGASTNEKLFF.

The chain joins TRBV5-6 to TRBJ1-6; D remains ambiguous. The CDR3 contains 16 residues. Looked up from germline, CDR1 is SGHDT and CDR2 is YYEEEE. V dropped 1 base and J dropped 6 bases, with 14 bases sitting between them. The CDR3 DNA reads as TGTGCCAGCAGCTTGTACAGCCCAGTGTTTAATTCACCCCTCCACTTT. It specifies CASSLYSPVFNSPLHF. Full variable domain (missing parts from reference TRBV5-6 and TRBJ1-6): DAGVTQSPTHLIKTRGQQVTLRCSPKSGHDTVSWYQQALGQGPQFIFQYYEEEERQRGNFPDRFSGHQFPNYSSELNVNALLLGDSALYLCASSLYSPVFNSPLHFGNGTRLTVT.

CDR3 region: CSVVPISSGSTDTQYF. The CDR3 DNA reads as TGCAGCGTTGTCCCGATATCTAGCGGGAGTACAGATACGCAGTATTTT. The V call is TRBV29-1, the J call TRBJ2-3; TRBD2 agrees at 10 bases. Germline CDR1 reads SQVTM; CDR2 reads ANQGSEA. The CDR3 totals 16 residues. Trimming at V came to 4 bases and at J to 3 bases, leaving 10 bases not matched to a gene.

V usage is TRBV27 and J usage is TRBJ2-7; TRBD1 or TRBD2 may be the D gene (5 bases each). This CDR3 is built from 15 residues. Germline lookup yields CDR1 MNHEY and CDR2 SMNVEV (reference sequence). Trimming pared 2 bases from V and 3 bases from J, leaving 14 bases between. This CDR3 reads CASSLMPGTDYEQYF. The CDR3 nucleotides read TGTGCCAGCAGTTTAATGCCCGGGACGGACTACGAGCAGTACTTC.

This chain joins TRBV6-5 and TRBJ1-4, with D unresolved. Germline V gene sequence: CDR1 MNHEY, CDR2 SVGAGI. Trimming left V 0 bases short and J 13 bases short, with 12 bases between. The CDR3 covers 13 residues. The CDR3, as DNA: TGTGCCAGCAGTTACTCGAGAGGCTCAGGACTGTTTTTT. Its translation is CASSYSRGSGLFF.

V usage is TRBV27 and J usage is TRBJ2-1, with TRBD2 as a possible D gene (5 bases). Trimming removed 5 bases from V and 6 bases from J, with 20 bases in between. The CDR3 totals 16 residues. Germline V lookup: CDR1 MNHEY, CDR2 SMNVEV (reference sequence). The CDR3 reads CASSPEDSSHGNEQFF. The CDR3 nucleotides read TGTGCCAGCAGTCCCGAGGACTCATCCCACGGCAATGAGCAGTTCTTC.

DNA of the CDR3: TGTGCCAGCTCGGGGAGGACAGCTAACTATGGCTACACCTTC. It codes for CASSGRTANYGYTF. The rearrangement joins TRBV2 to TRBJ1-2; maybe TRBD1 (6 bases). The germline V gene encodes CDR1 SNHLY and CDR2 FYNNEI. The germline V and J ends were trimmed by 8 bases and 0 bases, with 13 bases remaining between them. The CDR3 consists of 14 residues.

The chain recombines TRBV28 with TRBJ2-7, with 9 nucleotides matching TRBD1. Germline lookup yields CDR1 MDHEN and CDR2 SYDVKM. V lost 4 bases and J lost 4; bases outside the gene matches: 11. The CDR3 length is 16 residues. CDR3 nucleotide sequence: TGTGCCAGCAGTTGGTCCCTGAGTGGACAGGGGTACGAGCAGTACTTC. Translating gives CASSWSLSGQGYEQYF. Looking up the rest from reference TRBV28 and TRBJ2-7 gives the full variable domain: DVKVTQSSRYLVKRTGEKVFLECVQDMDHENMFWYRQDPGLGLRLIYFSYDVKMKEKGDIPEGYSVSREKKERFSLILESASTNQTSMYLCASSWSLSGQGYEQYFGPGTRLTVT.

The chain links TRBV7-2 to TRBJ1-4; a possible D gene is TRBD1 (5 bases). Trimming cost V 5 bases and J 8 bases, with 18 bases left between them. Germline V gene data show CDR1 as SGHTA and CDR2 as FQGNSA. There are 15 residues in the CDR3. The CDR3 nucleotides read TGTGCCAGCAGCCAAGGGGTCCTTATGGGAGAAAAACTGTTTTTT. Translating gives CASSQGVLMGEKLFF.

The sample holds one count of this clone. V usage is TRBV6-5 and J usage is TRBJ2-3, with 8 bases matching TRBD2. The CDR3 sequence is 15 residues long. Germline CDR1 reads MNHEY; CDR2 reads SVGAGI. The J segment lost 4 bases and the V segment lost 6 bases, leaving 9 bases of the junction unmatched. The CDR3 DNA follows: TGTGCCAGCAGGCTGAATAGCGGGGTCCCAGATACGCAGTATTTT. This gives the protein CASRLNSGVPDTQYF.

As regards this clone: With a much larger clone just one base away, this may be a read error. The V gene is TRBV25-1, the J gene TRBJ1-2; maybe TRBD1 (6 bases). V shed 2 bases and J shed 5 bases, with 6 bases lying between them. Germline V gene sequence: CDR1 MGHDK, CDR2 SYGVNS. CDR3 length: 12 amino acids. In DNA form, the CDR3 reads TGTGCCAGCAGTGAACAGGGGTATGGCTACACCTTC. Its protein product is CASSEQGYGYTF.

The V gene is TRBV27, the J gene TRBJ1-2; 8 nucleotides line up with TRBD1. Germline loops: CDR1 MNHEY, CDR2 SMNVEV (reference sequence). The CDR3 has 14 amino acids. With V trimmed by 6 bases and J by 7 bases, 10 bases remained unmatched. CDR3 coding DNA: TGTGCCAGCAGACTATCTCAGGGGGCGCGTGGCTACACCTTC. The encoded protein is CASRLSQGARGYTF.

The chain uses TRBV6-6 and TRBJ2-3; 9 nucleotides agree with TRBD2. The V gene's germline CDR1 is MNHNY and CDR2 SVGAGI (reference sequence). The CDR3 runs 16 residues. J was trimmed by 2 bases and V by 6 bases; bases with no gene match: 9. The chain's CDR3 is CASSPASGAFTDTQYF. Here the CDR3 DNA reads TGTGCCAGCAGCCCGGCTAGCGGGGCTTTCACAGATACGCAGTATTTT.

V and J are TRBV4-1 and TRBJ2-7; TRBD1 matches at 8 bases. This CDR3 is 14 amino acids long. Germline CDR1 is MGHRA and CDR2 is YSYEKL. The trim removed 0 bases at V and 6 bases at J, leaving 4 bases unmatched. The CDR3 nucleotides are TGCGCCAGCAGCCAAGAGGACAGGGCCGGCGAGCAGTACTTC. Protein product: CASSQEDRAGEQYF.

The rearrangement uses TRBV2 and TRBJ2-6; D remains unclear. This CDR3 region has 12 residues. Between the trimmed V and J ends, which lost 6 bases and 0 bases, there was a span of 0 bases. From germline, CDR1 is SNHLY and CDR2 FYNNEI. Here the CDR3 reads CASSSGANVLTF. The CDR3 coding sequence is TGTGCCAGCAGCTCTGGGGCCAACGTCCTGACTTTC.

The rearrangement uses TRBV5-6 and TRBJ2-6, with D perhaps matching TRBD1 (5 bases). CDR3 length: 15 residues. The V gene's germline CDR1 is SGHDT and CDR2 YYEEEE. V was cut by 4 bases and J by 1 base, with 9 bases left in between. DNA for the CDR3: TGTGCCAGCAGCCTGAGGACATCTGGGGCCAACGTCCTGACTTTC. Translation: CASSLRTSGANVLTF. Filled out from reference TRBV5-6 and TRBJ2-6, the complete variable domain reads DAGVTQSPTHLIKTRGQQVTLRCSPKSGHDTVSWYQQALGQGPQFIFQYYEEEERQRGNFPDRFSGHQFPNYSSELNVNALLLGDSALYLCASSLRTSGANVLTFGAGSRLTVL.

V is TRBV29-1 and J is TRBJ1-2; 8 bases agree with TRBD1. This CDR3 comprises 15 residues. Per the germline V gene, CDR1 is SQVTM and CDR2 is ANQGSEA. V dropped 3 bases and J dropped 5; count of bases not matched to a gene: 11. The chain's CDR3 is CSVDNWGQVTYGYTF. CDR3 coding DNA: TGCAGCGTTGATAATTGGGGACAGGTGACGTATGGCTACACCTTC.

The chain combines TRBV5-4 with TRBJ2-4; 8 bases match TRBD1. The CDR3 covers 16 residues. Looked up from germline, CDR1 is SGHNT and CDR2 is YYREEE (reference sequence). V trimming: 4 bases; J trimming: 0 bases; junction bases outside the gene matches: 6. CDR3 loop: CASSRRDRLAKNIQYF. The CDR3 DNA follows: TGTGCCAGCAGCCGTAGGGACAGGTTAGCCAAAAACATTCAGTACTTC.

V is TRBV9 and J is TRBJ1-4; D unclear. CDR1 SGDLS and CDR2 YYNGEE come from the germline V gene. This CDR3 is 15 amino acids long. Between the trimmed V and J ends, which lost 4 bases and 7 bases, there was a span of 17 bases. The CDR3 coding sequence is TGTGCCAGCAGCCCGACGGACGCCAGGCGTGAAAAACTGTTTTTT. Translating it yields CASSPTDARREKLFF. Looking up the rest from reference TRBV9 and TRBJ1-4 gives the full variable domain: DSGVTQTPKHLITATGQRVTLRCSPRSGDLSVYWYQQSLDQGLQFLIQYYNGEERAKGNILERFSAQQFPDLHSELNLSSLELGDSALYFCASSPTDARREKLFFGSGTQLSVL.

V is TRBV12-5 and J is TRBJ1-5, with D possibly being TRBD1 (5 bases). Germline values: CDR1 LGHNT, CDR2 FRNRAP. V was trimmed by 9 bases and J by 2 bases, leaving 26 bases between them. The CDR3 extends over 18 amino acids. This CDR3 is CASRPGTRVYNGNQPQHF. CDR3 DNA sequence: TGTGCTAGCAGACCCGGGACCCGCGTATACAATGGCAATCAGCCCCAGCATTTT.